This T cell receptor (beta chain) was sequenced in a study of early T cells in non-severe SARS-CoV-2 infection. Study-level information: Sequencing of bulk RNA from unsorted whole blood was done, without chain pairing.

Turning to this clonotype: Its antigen is unknown. A much more abundant neighbour one base away suggests this may be a read error.

Study outcomes and limitations: The matching step, a VDJdb search, favored anti-spike CD8 responses and missed private and CD4 specificities.

Separate cDNA molecules each had unique molecular identifiers attached to them. In TCRdb, the 5' RACE reads were re-called with MiXCR into one record per CDR3 protein. The table includes 55,000 to 70,000 distinct CDR3 sequences, less than 15% detected once. This CDR3 contains 17 residues. Per germline, CDR1 SGHVS and CDR2 FNYEAQ. Material for sequencing was whole blood. This chain joins TRBV7-6 and TRBJ2-1; D tentatively fits TRBD1 or TRBD2 (5 bases each). The TCR originated in an adult who was a healthcare worker with PCR-confirmed SARS-CoV-2 infection or an uninfected control (not recorded which). CDR3 DNA sequence: TGTGCCAACAGCCCTTCGGTGGGGACCAGCTCCTACAATGAGCAGTTCTTC. Protein sequence: CANSPSVGTSSYNEQFF.